This TCR beta chain was recorded in a study of T-cell reconstitution after alpha-beta-depleted transplantation in children. Broader study findings: From newly produced T cells came most of the T-cell counts and diversity one year after transplant. Day-60 TCRbeta diversity that was high in some patients was derived from surviving recipient T cells and thymic progenitors.

The library targeted TCRbeta and was prepared with unique molecular identifiers. TCRdb re-derived calls from the PCR reads in MiXCR, one entry per CDR3 protein. This sample has around 450,000 distinct CDR3 sequences; under 12% occur once, and the top ten carry around 2%. The V end lost 3 bases, the J end lost 0 bases, and 12 bases lay between the germline ends. This CDR3 has 15 residues. CDR1 and CDR2 from the germline V gene are LNHDA and SQIVND (reference sequence). This clonotype was recorded many times. Antigen: not known. The chain links TRBV19 to TRBJ2-7; D perhaps matches TRBD2 (6 bases). The sample in question was PBMCs, obtained before TCRalphabeta/CD19-depleted stem cell transplant. This clonotype originated in a child aged 2-9 years with inherited bone marrow failure, due to receive a stem cell transplant. Written as DNA, the CDR3 is TGTGCCAGTAGTATTTACCGGGGGAGCTCCTACGAGCAGTACTTC. This sequence encodes CASSIYRGSSYEQYF. Full variable domain (rest looked up from reference TRBV19 and TRBJ2-7): DGGITQSPKYLFRKEGQNVTLSCEQNLNHDAMYWYRQDPGQGLRLIYYSQIVNDFQKGDIAEGYSVSREKKESFPLTVTSAQKNPTAFYLCASSIYRGSSYEQYFGPGTRLTVT.